The present TCR beta chain was sequenced within a study of T cells after yellow fever vaccination. About the research overall: SMART-Seq v4 Ultra Low Input handled preparation of low-cell-number fractions. Broader study findings: Most clones from primary vaccination were detected again post-booster (about 96% CD4, roughly 90% CD8). Faster peaking, at day 5 versus 15, marked a secondary response that was weaker.

Looked up from germline, CDR1 is SGHNT and CDR2 is YYREEE (reference sequence). The V gene lost 2 bases and the J gene lost 1 base, with 9 bases spanning the gap. This CDR3 has 14 residues. TCRdb itself ran the 5' RACE reads through MiXCR, one entry per CDR3 protein. The table shows about 630,000 distinct CDR3 sequences, with over 9% occurring only once. In regard to this clonotype: Its antigen is as yet unknown.

This specimen was PBMCs, taken on the day of the yellow fever booster vaccination. The receptor comes from a man aged 30-40 years who received the YFV17D yellow fever vaccine. The rearrangement links TRBV5-4 to TRBJ1-1; D is perhaps TRBD1 (6 bases). CDR3 bases: TGTGCCAGCAGCTTTTCACAGGGGAACACTGAAGCTTTCTTT. Residues: CASSFSQGNTEAFF. The whole variable domain, filled in from reference TRBV5-4 and TRBJ1-1, reads ETGVTQSPTHLIKTRGQQVTLRCSSQSGHNTVSWYQQALGQGPQFIFQYYREEENGRGNFPPRFSGLQFPNYSSELNVNALELDDSALYLCASSFSQGNTEAFFGQGTRLTVV.